Presented here are 30 T cell receptor beta chains from one specimen sequenced in a study of siplizumab effects on memory and regulatory T cells. TCRdb's copy holds only in-frame clones and misses some; the assay was immunoSEQ multiplex PCR. The sample has about 100,000 clones; approximately 92% are singletons. Sequenced: CD4+ T cells sorted from blood. The receptors come from a human donor in good health. Some clones in this sample may be carry-over from other donors' samples.

J is TRBJ2-7 and V is TRBV6-6, with 10 bases matching TRBD1. Germline-derived CDR1 and CDR2 are MNHNY and SVGAGI (reference sequence). This CDR3 comprises 13 residues. Losses at the gene ends were 8 bases for V and 2 bases for J; bases not matched to a gene: 3. CDR3 sequence: CASAGTGAYEQYF. The CDR3, as DNA: TGTGCCAGCGCCGGGACAGGGGCCTACGAGCAGTACTTC.

V is TRBV14 and J is TRBJ2-7; 7 bases line up with TRBD2. Judging by the DNA end, TRBJ2-1 fits better; the J call may be wrong. The CDR3 spans 18 residues. Germline values: CDR1 SGHDN, CDR2 FVKESK. The CDR3 region has the DNA TGTGCCAGCAGCCAAGGTGGGACTAACTCTTGGTACGACAATGAGCAGTTCTTC. It yields the protein CASSQGGTNSWYDNEQFF.

The chain joins TRBV29-1 to TRBJ2-3, with D uncertain. The CDR3 has 11 residues. Germline V CDR1 and CDR2: SQVTM, ANQGSEA. Trimming removed 4 bases from V and 2 bases from J, with 4 bases in between. CDR3 nucleotide sequence: TGCAGCGTTGCGGACACAGATACGCAGTATTTT. It is translated as CSVADTDTQYF.

The genes are TRBV19 and TRBJ2-3; perhaps TRBD1 as D (6 bases). The CDR3 is 14 residues long. Germline V gives CDR1 LNHDA, CDR2 SQIVND (reference sequence). V was cut by 5 bases and J by 5 bases, with 14 bases left in between. CDR3 coding DNA: TGTGCCAGTAGTCTCGTAGGGGGTCGAGATACGCAGTATTTT. It codes for CASSLVGGRDTQYF.

The gene calls are TRBV6-1 and TRBJ1-1; D is unresolved. This CDR3 has 13 residues. Germline V gene data show CDR1 as MNHNS and CDR2 as SASEGT. V was shortened by 2 bases and J by 2 bases, with 6 bases between the two germline ends. CDR3 in DNA: TGTGCCAGCAGTGAAATCTTTAACACTGAAGCTTTCTTT. Protein: CASSEIFNTEAFF.

The CDR3 is CASSLAGRVGYGYTF. CDR3 nucleotides: TGCGCCAGCAGCTTGGCCGGCAGGGTGGGCTATGGCTACACCTTC. The rearrangement links TRBV5-1 to TRBJ1-2; TRBD1 might be the D (5 bases). CDR1 is SGHRS, CDR2 YFSETQ, per germline. The CDR3 is 15 amino acids. Trimming shortened V by 0 bases and J by 4 bases, and 13 bases separated the two germline ends.

The chain couples TRBV5-4 to TRBJ1-2; D may be TRBD1 (5 bases). V gave up 2 bases and J gave up 6 bases, with 14 bases separating them. There are 14 residues in the CDR3. CDR1 and CDR2 (germline): SGHNT, YYREEE (reference sequence). CDR3 DNA sequence: TGTGCCAGCAGCTTCGTCGGCGGGGGGGATGGCTACACCTTC. Amino acids: CASSFVGGGDGYTF.

This clone was observed once. This chain uses TRBV28 with TRBJ2-6, with TRBD1 identical over 8 bases. V lost 6 bases to trimming and J lost 0 bases; unmatched junction nucleotides: 13. Germline CDR1 is MDHEN and CDR2 is SYDVKM. The CDR3 is 19 residues long. The CDR3, as DNA: TGTGCCAGCAGGGGGGAACAGGGGGTGCGTAGCTCTGGGGCCAACGTCCTGACTTTC. It specifies CASRGEQGVRSSGANVLTF.

This chain uses TRBV7-2 with TRBJ2-7; TRBD2 agrees at 10 bases. CDR3 length: 15 residues. V lost 1 base to trimming and J lost 3 bases; unmatched junction nucleotides: 3. The germline V gene has CDR1 SGHTA and CDR2 FQGNSA. In DNA, the CDR3 is TGTGCCAGCAGCTTAGAGGTAGCGGGAGGCTACGAGCAGTACTTC. Protein sequence: CASSLEVAGGYEQYF. The complete variable domain, with remaining parts taken from reference TRBV7-2 and TRBJ2-7, reads GAGVSQSPSNKVTEKGKDVELRCDPISGHTALYWYRQSLGQGLEFLIYFQGNSAPDKSGLPSDRFSAERTGGSVSTLTIQRTQQEDSAVYLCASSLEVAGGYEQYFGPGTRLTVT.

The chain has TRBV14 and TRBJ1-1; possible D gene TRBD1, 5 bases. The V end lost 1 base, the J end lost 4 bases, and 7 bases lay between the germline ends. Looked up from germline, CDR1 is SGHDN and CDR2 is FVKESK. The CDR3 is made up of 13 amino acids. In nucleotides, the CDR3 is TGTGCCAGCAGCCAAGTACAGGTCACTGAAGCTTTCTTT. It codes for CASSQVQVTEAFF.

The chain recombines TRBV7-8 with TRBJ2-7, with 7 bases identical to TRBD2. The CDR3 has 15 amino acids. CDR1 and CDR2 from the germline V gene are SGHVS and FQNEAQ. Unmatched junction bases numbered 3, after V lost 0 bases and J lost 1 base. DNA for the CDR3: TGTGCCAGCAGCTTAGCGCGGCGGGGGTCCTACGAGCAGTACTTC. Its translation: CASSLARRGSYEQYF.

This clone was seen more than once but under ten times. CDR3 DNA sequence: TGCGCCAGCACGCGCGGGGGACAGGGCTCCAATGAGCAGTTCTTC. Amino acids: CASTRGGQGSNEQFF. V and J are TRBV5-1 and TRBJ2-1; 9 bases match TRBD1. The CDR3 is made up of 15 amino acids. The V segment lost 6 bases and the J segment 6 bases; nucleotides outside the gene matches: 10. Germline V CDR1 and CDR2: SGHRS, YFSETQ.

The V call is TRBV19, the J call TRBJ2-7, with 9 bases aligning to TRBD2. This CDR3 spans 16 amino acids. CDR1 is LNHDA and CDR2 is SQIVND in the germline V gene (reference sequence). The ends lost 4 bases at V and 3 bases at J; junction bases unmatched: 10. This CDR3 reads CASSKFAGGSIYEQYF. In DNA form, the CDR3 reads TGTGCCAGTAGTAAGTTCGCGGGAGGGTCCATCTACGAGCAGTACTTC.

This chain's CDR3 is CAISDTGTGTYEQYF. CDR3 nucleotide sequence: TGTGCCATCAGTGATACCGGGACAGGGACCTACGAGCAGTACTTC. This chain uses TRBV10-3 with TRBJ2-7; 9 bases are a match to TRBD1. The CDR3 runs 15 residues. With 3 bases clipped from V and 2 bases from J, the junction kept 5 bases outside the gene matches. Germline V gives CDR1 ENHRY, CDR2 SYGVKD.

J is TRBJ1-2 and V is TRBV10-3; weak D call: TRBD1 (6 bases). With 11 bases removed from V and 5 bases from J, the gap between germline ends came to 24 bases. This CDR3 spans 15 amino acids. Per the germline V gene, CDR1 is ENHRY and CDR2 is SYGVKD. CDR3 sequence (DNA): TGTGCCTCGTCACTCGGGGGCCCAACAAATTATGGCTACACCTTC. Translated, it gives CASSLGGPTNYGYTF.

CDR3 sequence reads: CASSRTRNTGELFF. The DNA of the CDR3 is TGTGCCAGCAGCCGGACTAGGAACACCGGGGAGCTGTTTTTT. The V gene is TRBV6-5, the J gene TRBJ2-2; 7 positions agree with TRBD2. The CDR3 has 14 amino acids. Losses at the gene ends were 6 bases for V and 1 base for J; bases not matched to a gene: 2. Germline V gene sequence: CDR1 MNHEY, CDR2 SVGAGI.

This chain connects TRBV6-4 to TRBJ2-2; possibly TRBD1 for D (5 bases). Trimming cost V 6 bases and J 4 bases, with 15 bases left between them. Germline CDR1 reads MRHNA; CDR2 reads SNTAGT. This CDR3 has 15 amino acids. This CDR3 reads CASRRGPTGTGELFF. CDR3 DNA: TGTGCCAGCAGAAGGGGCCCCACGGGCACCGGGGAGCTGTTTTTT.

The chain is built from TRBV6-5 and TRBJ1-2; D not certain. CDR3 length: 14 amino acids. Deletions cut 5 bases from V and 5 bases from J, with 15 bases between. Germline V gives CDR1 MNHEY, CDR2 SVGAGI. The CDR3 loop reads CASSPPSGSYGYTF. CDR3 nucleotides: TGTGCCAGCAGTCCCCCGAGCGGCAGTTATGGCTACACCTTC.

The chain is built from TRBV28 and TRBJ2-7; D is undetermined. Per the germline V gene, CDR1 is MDHEN and CDR2 is SYDVKM. The CDR3 loop spans 13 amino acids. The V gene lost 3 bases and the J gene lost 1 base, with 7 bases spanning the gap. The CDR3 DNA reads TGTGCCAGCAGTTTCCGTAATTCCTACGAGCAGTACTTC. Protein: CASSFRNSYEQYF.

The gene calls are TRBV19 and TRBJ1-1, with D maybe TRBD1 (5 bases). The germline V gene encodes CDR1 LNHDA and CDR2 SQIVND (reference sequence). CDR3 length: 13 residues. CDR3 sequence: CAAVSTAYTEAFF. In nucleotides, the CDR3 is TGTGCAGCTGTATCGACAGCCTACACTGAAGCTTTCTTT.

The chain has TRBV5-4 and TRBJ2-3; 10 nucleotides align to TRBD2. This CDR3 has 17 amino acids. The V and J ends lost 4 bases and 0 bases, in that order; junction bases with no gene match: 8. Germline V gene data show CDR1 as SGHNT and CDR2 as YYREEE (reference sequence). The CDR3 sequence: CASSPRLAGVSTDTQYF. The CDR3 DNA follows: TGTGCCAGCAGCCCCCGGCTAGCGGGGGTTAGCACAGATACGCAGTATTTT.

The rearrangement uses TRBV9 and TRBJ1-2; no clear D gene. CDR1 is SGDLS and CDR2 is YYNGEE in the germline V gene. This CDR3 contains 14 residues. The V gene lost 1 base and the J gene lost 1 base, with 8 bases spanning the gap. CDR3 loop: CASSVQSNNYGYTF. The DNA for the CDR3 is TGTGCCAGCAGCGTACAGAGTAATAACTATGGCTACACCTTC.

This chain joins TRBV9 and TRBJ2-1; 8 nucleotides line up with TRBD1. V was pared by 3 bases and J by 3 bases, with 5 bases of the junction left unmatched. The V gene's germline CDR1 is SGDLS and CDR2 YYNGEE. The length of the CDR3 is 15 residues. CDR3 sequence: CASSGQGLNYNEQFF. The CDR3 coding sequence is TGTGCCAGCAGCGGACAGGGGTTAAACTACAATGAGCAGTTCTTC. The variable domain in full, with the rest retrieved from reference TRBV9 and TRBJ2-1, is DSGVTQTPKHLITATGQRVTLRCSPRSGDLSVYWYQQSLDQGLQFLIQYYNGEERAKGNILERFSAQQFPDLHSELNLSSLELGDSALYFCASSGQGLNYNEQFFGPGTRLTVL.

The chain couples TRBV7-2 to TRBJ2-7, with unresolved D. The germline gives CDR1 SGHTA, CDR2 FQGNSA. V gave up 4 bases and J gave up 0 bases, with 16 bases separating them. The CDR3 runs to 16 residues. The CDR3 sequence: CASSYPEPGYSYEQYF. The CDR3 DNA sequence: TGTGCCAGCAGCTACCCCGAACCCGGGTACTCCTACGAGCAGTACTTC.

This chain joins TRBV10-3 and TRBJ2-7; no firm D call. Germline CDR1 reads ENHRY; CDR2 reads SYGVKD. The ends were cut back, 6 bases at V and 0 bases at J, with 21 bases in the middle. The CDR3 spans 17 residues. The CDR3 is CAISSTPAVSSSYEQYF. The CDR3 region has the DNA TGTGCCATCAGCTCTACCCCCGCGGTCAGCAGCTCCTACGAGCAGTACTTC.

The rearrangement links TRBV9 to TRBJ1-4; no reliable D call. Deletions cut 1 base from V and 0 bases from J, with 4 bases between. The CDR3 is 14 amino acids. Germline V gives CDR1 SGDLS, CDR2 YYNGEE. Here the CDR3 reads CASSVLATNEKLFF. The CDR3 DNA follows: TGTGCCAGCAGCGTACTAGCAACTAATGAAAAACTGTTTTTT. Combining the CDR3 with reference TRBV9 and TRBJ1-4 gives the whole variable domain DSGVTQTPKHLITATGQRVTLRCSPRSGDLSVYWYQQSLDQGLQFLIQYYNGEERAKGNILERFSAQQFPDLHSELNLSSLELGDSALYFCASSVLATNEKLFFGSGTQLSVL.

The V call is TRBV7-2, the J call TRBJ1-2; TRBD1 matches 7 bases. The CDR3 has 15 amino acids. After removal of 1 base from V and 4 bases from J, the junction contained 6 bases not matched to a gene. Germline V gene sequence: CDR1 SGHTA, CDR2 FQGNSA. DNA of the CDR3: TGTGCCAGCAGCTTAGGCCCGGACAGGAGCTATGGCTACACCTTC. It encodes CASSLGPDRSYGYTF.

The sample holds one count of this clone. V usage is TRBV19 and J usage is TRBJ1-4; no reliable D call. Germline V gives CDR1 LNHDA, CDR2 SQIVND (reference sequence). There are 15 residues in the CDR3. Trimming left V 6 bases short and J 0 bases short, with 11 bases between. CDR3: CASRTRVATNEKLFF. CDR3 DNA sequence: TGTGCCAGTAGAACACGGGTGGCAACTAATGAAAAACTGTTTTTT.

The CDR3 region has the DNA TGTGCCAGCGGGGGGGCCAAACAGCCCCAGCATTTT. This encodes CASGGAKQPQHF. V gene TRBV6-6 combines with J gene TRBJ1-5, with D possibly matching TRBD1 (6 bases). The CDR3 sequence is 12 residues long. Germline V gives CDR1 MNHNY, CDR2 SVGAGI (reference sequence). V was shortened by 8 bases and J by 7 bases, with 12 bases between the two germline ends.

This rearrangement joins TRBV7-9 to TRBJ1-2; D unclear. The CDR3 length is 14 residues. V was pared by 2 bases and J by 4 bases, with 11 bases between. Germline-derived CDR1 and CDR2 are SEHNR and FQNEAQ (reference sequence). The CDR3 protein is CASSLSSAGYGYTF. The CDR3 nucleotides read TGTGCCAGCAGCTTAAGCAGCGCTGGCTATGGCTACACCTTC.